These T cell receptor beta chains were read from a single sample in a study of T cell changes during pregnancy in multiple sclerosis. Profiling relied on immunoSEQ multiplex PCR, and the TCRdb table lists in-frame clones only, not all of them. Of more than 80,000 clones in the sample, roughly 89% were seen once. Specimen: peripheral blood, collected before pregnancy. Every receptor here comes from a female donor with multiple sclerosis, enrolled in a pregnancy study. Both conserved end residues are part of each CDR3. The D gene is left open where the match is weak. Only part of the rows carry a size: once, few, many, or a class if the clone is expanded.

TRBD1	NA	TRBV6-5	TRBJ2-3	TGTGCCAGCAGAACCTCAGGGGGCGTAGATACGCAGTATTTT	CASRTSGGVDTQYF
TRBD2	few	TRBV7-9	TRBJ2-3	TGTGCCAGCAGCAGTCGGGTAGCGGGAGAGGGAGATACGCAGTATTTT	CASSSRVAGEGDTQYF
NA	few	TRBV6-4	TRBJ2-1	TGTGCCAGCAGTGACTCAGCAAGCACCGAGCAGTTCTTC	CASSDSASTEQFF
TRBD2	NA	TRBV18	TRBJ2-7	TGTGCCAGCTCACCTGAACTAGCGGGAGTAGGCGACGAGCAGTACTTC	CASSPELAGVGDEQYF
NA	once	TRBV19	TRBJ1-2	TGTGCCAGTAGTACTGGGAACAGGGACCTGGCTGGCTACACCTTC	CASSTGNRDLAGYTF
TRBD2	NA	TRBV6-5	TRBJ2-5	TGTGCCAGCAGGCGACTAGCGGGAGAAGAGACCCAGTACTTC	CASRRLAGEETQYF
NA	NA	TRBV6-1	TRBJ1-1	TGTGCCAGCAGGGGGAACAGGGCTAACACTGAAGCTTTCTTT	CASRGNRANTEAFF
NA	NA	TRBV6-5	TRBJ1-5	TGTGCCAGCAGTGACACAGGGCTCAATCAGCCCCAGCATTTT	CASSDTGLNQPQHF
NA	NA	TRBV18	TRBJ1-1	TGTGCCAGCTCACCACGCCATACAGGGCCCGGCACTGAAGCTTTCTTT	CASSPRHTGPGTEAFF
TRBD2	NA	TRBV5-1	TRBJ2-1	TGCGCCAGCAGCCGGTCTACGGCGGGAGGGCAGTTCTTC	CASSRSTAGGQFF
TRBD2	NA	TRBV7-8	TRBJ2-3	TGTGCCAGCAGCTCCTACGGGACTAGCGGCACAGATACGCAGTATTTT	CASSSYGTSGTDTQYF